The rows below give T cell receptor beta chains drawn from one sample of a study of shared clonotypes between healthy human individuals. Only in-frame clones appear in the TCRdb table, and some are missing; sequencing was by immunoSEQ multiplex PCR. The data contain a few million clones, just over 90% of them seen just once; the ten biggest clones take up more than 1.5%. The sample taken for sequencing was naive CD8+ T cells from PBMCs. Source of these receptors: a man aged 18-30 years in good health. Some clones in this sample may be carry-over from other donors' samples. Both conserved end residues are part of each CDR3. Fields, in order: clone size, J gene, D gene, V gene, CDR3 DNA, CDR3 protein. The D gene is left open where the match is weak. Clone size appears in some rows only: once, few, many, or a class for an expanded clone.

- | TRBJ1-5 | - | TRBV19 | TGTGCCAGTAGTATAACTTCGTGGTCCGCTAGCAATCAGCCCCAGCATTTT | CASSITSWSASNQPQHF
- | TRBJ1-1 | - | TRBV6-6 | TGTGCCAGCAGTAGTGATCGGACTTTTTCTGAAGCTTTCTTT | CASSSDRTFSEAFF
- | TRBJ2-7 | TRBD1 | TRBV5-1 | TGCGCCAGCAGCTTGGGGGGGACAGTCGAGAGACCCTACGAGCAGTACTTC | CASSLGGTVERPYEQYF
- | TRBJ2-7 | - | TRBV7-2 | TGTGCCAGCAGCCCGGGGACCTACCTGGTGGAGCAGTACTTC | CASSPGTYLVEQYF
- | TRBJ2-1 | - | TRBV4-3 | TGCGCCAGCAGCCAAGGGAAGCCCTGGGATGAGCAGTTCTTC | CASSQGKPWDEQFF
- | TRBJ2-5 | - | TRBV10-3 | TGTGCCATCAGGTCGGGAGAAGAAGGGACCCAGTACTTC | CAIRSGEEGTQYF
- | TRBJ2-3 | - | TRBV4-3 | TGCGCCAGCAGCGAATCAGGCGGCACAGATACGCAGTATTTT | CASSESGGTDTQYF
- | TRBJ2-5 | TRBD2 | TRBV10-3 | TGTGCCATCAGTGACCCCCTACCCGGGACTACGTACCAAGAGACCCAGTACTTC | CAISDPLPGTTYQETQYF
- | TRBJ2-7 | TRBD2 | TRBV27 | TGTGCCAGCAGTGCCGATAGCGGGGTTAACGAGCAGTACTTC | CASSADSGVNEQYF
- | TRBJ2-7 | TRBD2 | TRBV7-7 | TGTGCCAGCAGCTTGCGGGAGGGCTACGAGCAGTACTTC | CASSLREGYEQYF
- | TRBJ1-2 | TRBD1 | TRBV7-9 | TGTGCCAGCAGCCCAGGGGGTCGCGGCTACACCTTC | CASSPGGRGYTF
- | TRBJ2-7 | - | TRBV20-1 | TGCAGTGCTACGGTTAAATACGAGCAGTACTTC | CSATVKYEQYF
- | TRBJ2-6 | - | TRBV15 | TGTGCCACCAGCAGAGATAAACTGCGGGACTTCTTGTCCTCTGGGGCCAACGTCCTGACTTTC | CATSRDKLRDFLSSGANVLTF
- | TRBJ1-1 | - | TRBV19 | TGTGCCAGTAGTATCTTGGGCAGGGGCGGAATGGACACTGAAGCTTTCTTT | CASSILGRGGMDTEAFF
once | TRBJ2-7 | - | TRBV27 | TGTGCCAGCAGTTTTGGTGCAGGGAGCTCCTACGAGCAGTACTTC | CASSFGAGSSYEQYF
- | TRBJ2-5 | - | TRBV6-1 | TGTGCCAGCAGAACCCCCGCGGGATTCCAAGAGACCCAGTACTTC | CASRTPAGFQETQYF
- | TRBJ2-1 | TRBD1 | TRBV28 | TGTGCCAGCAGTTCGGGGGGACAGGGCCGCGAGCAGTTCTTC | CASSSGGQGREQFF